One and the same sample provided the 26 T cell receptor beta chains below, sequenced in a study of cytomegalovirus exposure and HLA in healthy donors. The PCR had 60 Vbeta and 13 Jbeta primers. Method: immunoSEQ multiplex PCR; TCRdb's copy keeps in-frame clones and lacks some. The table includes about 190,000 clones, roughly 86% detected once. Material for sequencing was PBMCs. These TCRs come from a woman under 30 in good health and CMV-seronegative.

CDR3 sequence (DNA): TGTGCCAGCTCACCCCCCAGGGGCCCCTACGAGCAGTACTTC. Residues: CASSPPRGPYEQYF. The rearrangement links TRBV18 to TRBJ2-7, with D possibly matching TRBD1 (6 bases). V was clipped by 3 bases and J by 2 bases, with 11 bases between them. Germline V CDR1 and CDR2: KGHSH, LQKENI. The CDR3 spans 14 residues.

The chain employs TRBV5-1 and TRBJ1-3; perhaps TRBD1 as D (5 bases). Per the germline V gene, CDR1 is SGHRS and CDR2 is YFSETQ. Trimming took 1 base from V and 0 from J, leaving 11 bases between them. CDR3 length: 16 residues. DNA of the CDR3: TGCGCCAGCAGCTTGCAGGGCGTAGTCTCTGGAAACACCATATATTTT. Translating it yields CASSLQGVVSGNTIYF.

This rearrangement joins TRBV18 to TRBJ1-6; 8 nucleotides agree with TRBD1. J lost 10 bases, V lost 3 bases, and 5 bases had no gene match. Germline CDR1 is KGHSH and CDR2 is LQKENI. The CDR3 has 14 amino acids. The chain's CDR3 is CASSPMTGDSPLHF. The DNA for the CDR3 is TGTGCCAGCTCACCCATGACAGGGGACTCACCCCTCCACTTT. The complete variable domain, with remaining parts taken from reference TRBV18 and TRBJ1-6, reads NAGVMQNPRHLVRRRGQEARLRCSPMKGHSHVYWYRQLPEEGLKFMVYLQKENIIDESGMPKERFSAEFPKEGPSILRIQQVVRGDSAAYFCASSPMTGDSPLHFGNGTRLTVT.

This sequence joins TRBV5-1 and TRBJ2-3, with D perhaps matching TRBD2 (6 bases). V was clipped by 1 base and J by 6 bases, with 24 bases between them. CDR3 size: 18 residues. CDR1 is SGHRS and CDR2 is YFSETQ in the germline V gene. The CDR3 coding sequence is TGCGCCAGCAGCTTGTTTGCCCGGGGGACCTCCGCACAGGATACGCAGTATTTT. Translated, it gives CASSLFARGTSAQDTQYF.

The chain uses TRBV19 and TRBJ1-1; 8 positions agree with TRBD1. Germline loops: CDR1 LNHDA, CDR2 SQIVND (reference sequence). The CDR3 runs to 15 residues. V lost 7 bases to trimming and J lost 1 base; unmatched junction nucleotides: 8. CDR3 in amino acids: CASTDQGARNTEAFF. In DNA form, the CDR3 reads TGTGCCAGTACTGACCAGGGGGCTCGGAACACTGAAGCTTTCTTT.

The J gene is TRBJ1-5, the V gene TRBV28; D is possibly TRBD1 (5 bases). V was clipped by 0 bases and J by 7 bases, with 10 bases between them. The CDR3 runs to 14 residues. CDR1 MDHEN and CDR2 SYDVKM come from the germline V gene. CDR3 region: CASSLWGGMQPQHF. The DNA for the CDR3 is TGTGCCAGCAGTTTATGGGGGGGAATGCAGCCCCAGCATTTT. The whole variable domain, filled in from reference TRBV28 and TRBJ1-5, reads DVKVTQSSRYLVKRTGEKVFLECVQDMDHENMFWYRQDPGLGLRLIYFSYDVKMKEKGDIPEGYSVSREKKERFSLILESASTNQTSMYLCASSLWGGMQPQHFGDGTRLSIL.

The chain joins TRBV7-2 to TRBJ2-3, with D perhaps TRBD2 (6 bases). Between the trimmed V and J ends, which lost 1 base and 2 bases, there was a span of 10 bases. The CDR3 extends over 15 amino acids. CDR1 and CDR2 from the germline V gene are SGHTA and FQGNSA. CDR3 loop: CASSLGGGDTDTQYF. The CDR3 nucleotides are TGTGCCAGCAGCTTAGGAGGCGGGGACACAGATACGCAGTATTTT.

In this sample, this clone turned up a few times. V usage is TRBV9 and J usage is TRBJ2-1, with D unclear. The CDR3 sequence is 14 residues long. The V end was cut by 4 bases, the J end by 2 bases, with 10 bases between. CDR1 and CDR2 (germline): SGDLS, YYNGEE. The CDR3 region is CASSPGTAYNEQFF. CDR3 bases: TGTGCCAGCAGCCCCGGTACAGCCTACAATGAGCAGTTCTTC.

DNA of the CDR3: TGCGCCAGCAGTCCTCTCGGACAGGCCGAATACAATGAGCAGTTCTTC. Protein sequence: CASSPLGQAEYNEQFF. The chain joins TRBV4-1 to TRBJ2-1, with 7 positions matching TRBD1. The CDR3 is 16 amino acids. Germline CDR1 is MGHRA and CDR2 is YSYEKL. After removal of 6 bases from V and 4 bases from J, the junction contained 12 bases not matched to a gene.

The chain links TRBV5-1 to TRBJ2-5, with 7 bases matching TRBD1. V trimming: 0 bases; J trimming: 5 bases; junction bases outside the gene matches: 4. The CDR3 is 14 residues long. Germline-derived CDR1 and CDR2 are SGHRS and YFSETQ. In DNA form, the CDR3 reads TGCGCCAGCAGCTTGGGACAGGGTGCTGAGACCCAGTACTTC. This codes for CASSLGQGAETQYF.

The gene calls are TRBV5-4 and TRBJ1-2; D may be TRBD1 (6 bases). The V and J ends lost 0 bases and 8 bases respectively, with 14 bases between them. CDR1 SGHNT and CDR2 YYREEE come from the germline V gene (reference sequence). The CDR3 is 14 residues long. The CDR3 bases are TGTGCCAGCAGCTTGGAGGTCACAGGGTTGGGCTACACCTTC. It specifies CASSLEVTGLGYTF.

The CDR3 sequence is CASSLSSSGEEQFF. CDR3 coding DNA: TGTGCCAGCAGTCTCTCTTCTAGCGGGGAAGAGCAGTTCTTC. The V gene is TRBV6-5, the J gene TRBJ2-1; 9 bases match TRBD2. V lost 5 bases and J lost 10; bases outside the gene matches: 9. The CDR3 totals 14 residues. CDR1 is MNHEY, CDR2 SVGAGI, per germline.

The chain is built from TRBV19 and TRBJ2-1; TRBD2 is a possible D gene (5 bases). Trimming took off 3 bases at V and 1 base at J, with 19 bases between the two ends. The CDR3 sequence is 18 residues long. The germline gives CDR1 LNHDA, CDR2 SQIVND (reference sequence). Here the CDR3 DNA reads TGTGCCAGTAGTATCTCGAGAGGGATACTACTTTCCTACAATGAGCAGTTCTTC. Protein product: CASSISRGILLSYNEQFF.

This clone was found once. The CDR3 coding sequence is TGTGCCAGCAGCTTAGTTCGGGACACTGAAGCTTTCTTT. Its translation is CASSLVRDTEAFF. The gene calls are TRBV7-2 and TRBJ1-1, with D unresolved. CDR3 size: 13 residues. V was cut by 1 base and J by 3 bases, with 6 bases left in between. From germline, CDR1 is SGHTA and CDR2 FQGNSA.

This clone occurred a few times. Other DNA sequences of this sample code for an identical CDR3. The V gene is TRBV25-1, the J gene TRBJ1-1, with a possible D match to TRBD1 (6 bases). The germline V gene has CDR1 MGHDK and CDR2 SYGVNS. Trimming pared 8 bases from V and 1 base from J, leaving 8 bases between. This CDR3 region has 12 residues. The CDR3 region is CASRRGNTEAFF. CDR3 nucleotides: TGTGCCAGCCGCAGGGGGAACACTGAAGCTTTCTTT.

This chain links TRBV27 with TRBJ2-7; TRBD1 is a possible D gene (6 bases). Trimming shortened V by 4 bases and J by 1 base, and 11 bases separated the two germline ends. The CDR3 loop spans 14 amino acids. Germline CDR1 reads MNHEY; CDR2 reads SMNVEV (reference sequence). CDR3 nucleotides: TGTGCCAGCAGTTCCCGGACAGTTTCCTACGAGCAGTACTTC. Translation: CASSSRTVSYEQYF.

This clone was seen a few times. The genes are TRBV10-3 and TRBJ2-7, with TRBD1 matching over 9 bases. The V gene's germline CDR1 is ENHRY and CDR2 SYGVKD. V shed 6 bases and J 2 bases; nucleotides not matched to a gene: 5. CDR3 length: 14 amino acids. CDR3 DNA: TGTGCCATCAGGGGACAGGGTAGCACCTACGAGCAGTACTTC. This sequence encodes CAIRGQGSTYEQYF.

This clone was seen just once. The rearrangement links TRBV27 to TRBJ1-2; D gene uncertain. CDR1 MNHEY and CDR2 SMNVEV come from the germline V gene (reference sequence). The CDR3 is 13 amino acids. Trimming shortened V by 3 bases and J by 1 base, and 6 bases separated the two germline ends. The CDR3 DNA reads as TGTGCCAGCAGTTTGGAGGGTAACTATGGCTACACCTTC. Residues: CASSLEGNYGYTF.

CDR3 coding DNA: TGTGCCAGCTCACCTCAGGACAGGGCTCAAGACATTCAGTACTTC. Its translation: CASSPQDRAQDIQYF. The chain carries TRBV18 and TRBJ2-4, with TRBD1 identical over 8 bases. V shed 3 bases, J shed 8 bases, and the junction held 9 bases outside the gene matches. The CDR3 length is 15 residues. Germline CDR1 reads KGHSH; CDR2 reads LQKENI.

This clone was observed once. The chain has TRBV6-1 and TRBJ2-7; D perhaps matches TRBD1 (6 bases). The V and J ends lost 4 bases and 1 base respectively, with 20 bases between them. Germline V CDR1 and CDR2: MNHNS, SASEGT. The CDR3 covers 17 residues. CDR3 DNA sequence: TGTGCCAGCAGTGGAGAGGGGGATCCCCATAGGTCCTACGAGCAGTACTTC. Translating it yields CASSGEGDPHRSYEQYF.

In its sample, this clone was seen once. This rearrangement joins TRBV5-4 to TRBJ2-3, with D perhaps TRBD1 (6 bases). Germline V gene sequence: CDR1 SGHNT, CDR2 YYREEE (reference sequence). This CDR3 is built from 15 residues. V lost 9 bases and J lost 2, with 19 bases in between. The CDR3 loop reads CAILPRGSPTDTQYF. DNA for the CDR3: TGTGCCATCCTCCCAAGGGGGTCCCCCACAGATACGCAGTATTTT.

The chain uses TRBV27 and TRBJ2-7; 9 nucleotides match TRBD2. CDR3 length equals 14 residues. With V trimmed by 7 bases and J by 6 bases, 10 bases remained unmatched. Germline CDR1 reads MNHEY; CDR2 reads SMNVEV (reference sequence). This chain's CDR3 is CASNWSGGLGEQYF. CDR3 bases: TGTGCCAGCAACTGGAGCGGGGGGTTGGGCGAGCAGTACTTC.

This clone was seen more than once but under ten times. CDR3 bases: TGTGCCTGGATTCACAGCGGGAGCACCGGGGAGCTGTTTTTT. This gives the protein CAWIHSGSTGELFF. V usage is TRBV30 and J usage is TRBJ2-2; 8 nucleotides agree with TRBD2. The length of the CDR3 is 14 residues. The trim removed 4 bases at V and 4 bases at J, leaving 5 bases unmatched. Germline loops: CDR1 GTSNPN, CDR2 SVGIG (reference sequence).

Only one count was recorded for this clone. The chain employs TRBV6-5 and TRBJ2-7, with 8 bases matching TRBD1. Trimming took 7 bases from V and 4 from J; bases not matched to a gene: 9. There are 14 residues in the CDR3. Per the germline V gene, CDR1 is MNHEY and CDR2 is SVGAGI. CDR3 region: CASTPFDRGYEQYF. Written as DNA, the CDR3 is TGTGCCAGCACCCCATTCGACAGGGGATACGAGCAGTACTTC.

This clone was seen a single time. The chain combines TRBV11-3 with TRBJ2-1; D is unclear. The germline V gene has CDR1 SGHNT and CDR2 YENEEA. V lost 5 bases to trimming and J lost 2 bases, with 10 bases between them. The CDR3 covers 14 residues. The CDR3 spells CASSRAEAYNEQFF. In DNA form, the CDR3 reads TGTGCCAGCAGCCGCGCGGAAGCCTACAATGAGCAGTTCTTC.

CDR3 region: CASTPGQTNTEAFF. The DNA of the CDR3 is TGTGCCAGCACCCCGGGACAGACGAACACTGAAGCTTTCTTT. The chain recombines TRBV7-9 with TRBJ1-1; 7 nucleotides agree with TRBD1. CDR3 size: 14 residues. V lost 7 bases to trimming and J lost 1 base; unmatched junction nucleotides: 6. Germline lookup yields CDR1 SEHNR and CDR2 FQNEAQ (reference sequence).